Following are 27 T cell receptor beta chains from one sample sequenced in a study of OX40 agonist ivuxolimab in advanced cancers. The assay was immunoSEQ multiplex PCR, and TCRdb's table has in-frame clones only and misses some. The table records more than 40,000 clones, roughly 84% of them present only once. Material: CD4+ or CD8+ T cells sorted from blood, obtained in a trial of the OX40 agonist ivuxolimab. The receptors come from an adult with an advanced solid tumor such as melanoma, head and neck, liver or kidney cancer.

V usage is TRBV4-1 and J usage is TRBJ2-1, with D unresolved. The V end lost 1 base, the J end lost 4 bases, and 8 bases lay between the germline ends. Germline assignment: CDR1 MGHRA and CDR2 YSYEKL. The CDR3 extends over 14 amino acids. In DNA form, the CDR3 reads TGCGCCAGCAGCCAAGTCGGTATTTACAATGAGCAGTTCTTC. Its protein product is CASSQVGIYNEQFF.

The chain is built from TRBV4-2 and TRBJ1-5, with D perhaps matching TRBD1 (5 bases). Trimming pared 5 bases from V and 7 bases from J, leaving 15 bases between. The length of the CDR3 is 14 residues. Germline CDR1 LGHNA, CDR2 YNFKEQ. This chain's CDR3 is CASSAGGRGQPQHF. The CDR3 DNA reads TGTGCCAGCAGCGCCGGGGGTAGAGGGCAGCCCCAGCATTTT.

This clone appeared once. DNA of the CDR3: TGTGCCACCAGCAGGGGCCGGAACAATCAGCCCCAGCATTTT. Translating it yields CATSRGRNNQPQHF. The rearrangement links TRBV15 to TRBJ1-5; D is undetermined. Germline V gene sequence: CDR1 LNHNV, CDR2 YYDKDF (reference sequence). V was trimmed by 3 bases and J by 3 bases, leaving 9 bases between them. The CDR3 runs to 14 residues.

The V and J genes are TRBV12-1 and TRBJ2-5; TRBD1, the table's D call, was not compared with the DNA. TRBV12-1 is described as a pseudogene. CDR3 size: 16 residues. CDR3 DNA: TGTGCCAGCAGCGCACAATTGACTGGGCAGGGGGAGACCCAGTACTTC. It encodes CASSAQLTGQGETQYF.

This clone came up a few times. This chain joins TRBV5-4 and TRBJ2-7, with D unresolved. The CDR3 consists of 12 residues. Per germline, CDR1 SGHNT and CDR2 YYREEE (reference sequence). Between the trimmed V and J ends, which lost 2 bases and 4 bases, there was a span of 7 bases. Written as DNA, the CDR3 is TGTGCCAGCAGCTTCAACTTGTACGAGCAGTACTTC. Protein: CASSFNLYEQYF.

The chain recombines TRBV19 with TRBJ2-6; 7 bases fit TRBD1. CDR3 size: 18 residues. Germline assignment: CDR1 LNHDA and CDR2 SQIVND (reference sequence). The V segment lost 5 bases and the J segment 0 bases; nucleotides outside the gene matches: 10. CDR3 in amino acids: CASSPHGTVYSGANVLTF. The DNA of the CDR3 is TGTGCCAGTAGTCCCCATGGGACAGTTTACTCTGGGGCCAACGTCCTGACTTTC.

V usage is TRBV10-3 and J usage is TRBJ2-2, with TRBD2 identical over 7 bases. This CDR3 has 16 amino acids. CDR1 ENHRY and CDR2 SYGVKD come from the germline V gene. J was trimmed by 1 base and V by 0 bases; bases with no gene match: 2. In DNA, the CDR3 is TGTGCCATCAGTGAGTCTCCTAGCGGGAACACCGGGGAGCTGTTTTTT. Protein: CAISESPSGNTGELFF.

This chain uses TRBV25-1 with TRBJ1-4; D uncertain. The CDR3 contains 12 residues. The V gene lost 5 bases and the J gene lost 2 bases, with 3 bases spanning the gap. The germline gives CDR1 MGHDK, CDR2 SYGVNS. CDR3 residues: CASSTTNEKLFF. CDR3 nucleotide sequence: TGTGCCAGCAGTACCACTAATGAAAAACTGTTTTTT.

A single count supports this clone. The chain joins TRBV2 to TRBJ2-1; no reliable D call. Germline CDR1 and CDR2: SNHLY and FYNNEI. The CDR3 totals 16 residues. V dropped 6 bases and J dropped 2 bases, with 17 bases sitting between them. The DNA of the CDR3 is TGTGCCAGCAGCTCGCCTACGCGATCACCCTACAATGAGCAGTTCTTC. Amino acid sequence: CASSSPTRSPYNEQFF.

The chain carries TRBV7-9 and TRBJ2-2; 15 bases match TRBD2. The CDR3 loop spans 18 amino acids. V lost 7 bases and J lost 2; bases outside the gene matches: 8. The germline V gene encodes CDR1 SEHNR and CDR2 FQNEAQ (reference sequence). The CDR3 coding sequence is TGTGCCAGCAACGGGACTAGCGGGGGGAACCTTAACACCGGGGAGCTGTTTTTT. As protein: CASNGTSGGNLNTGELFF.

The chain uses TRBV18 and TRBJ2-5; perhaps D is TRBD1 or TRBD2 (5 bases each). The CDR3 sequence is 15 residues long. V lost 5 bases, J lost 2 bases, and 15 bases lay in between. Germline lookup yields CDR1 KGHSH and CDR2 LQKENI. CDR3 loop: CASSDVVGGQETQYF. The CDR3 region has the DNA TGTGCCAGCTCAGACGTAGTTGGGGGACAAGAGACCCAGTACTTC.

The chain combines TRBV19 with TRBJ1-3, with 9 bases matching TRBD1. Trimming at V came to 5 bases and at J to 4 bases, leaving 6 bases not matched to a gene. The CDR3 spans 15 residues. Looked up from germline, CDR1 is LNHDA and CDR2 is SQIVND (reference sequence). CDR3 in amino acids: CASSDRDRAGNTIYF. The DNA of the CDR3 is TGTGCCAGTAGTGACCGGGACAGGGCCGGAAACACCATATATTTT.

The rearrangement links TRBV6-1 to TRBJ2-7, with no clear D. Germline-derived CDR1 and CDR2 are MNHNS and SASEGT. V lost 8 bases and J lost 3, with 8 bases in between. CDR3 length equals 11 residues. Here the CDR3 reads CASGQSYEQYF. CDR3 DNA sequence: TGTGCCAGCGGCCAGAGCTACGAGCAGTACTTC.

The chain links TRBV6-1 to TRBJ2-7, with 7 bases fitting TRBD1. The V and J ends lost 10 bases and 1 base, in that order; junction bases with no gene match: 7. Looked up from germline, CDR1 is MNHNS and CDR2 is SASEGT. There are 13 residues in the CDR3. Here the CDR3 DNA reads TGTGCCATACAGGGGTCCCTTTCCTACGAGCAGTACTTC. Translating gives CAIQGSLSYEQYF.

Written as DNA, the CDR3 is TGTGCCAGCAGTTTAGGGAAGTTGGGCGATCAGCCCCAGCATTTT. This gives the protein CASSLGKLGDQPQHF. The J gene is TRBJ1-5, the V gene TRBV27; D call uncertain. Trimming pared 2 bases from V and 5 bases from J, leaving 13 bases between. Germline assignment: CDR1 MNHEY and CDR2 SMNVEV (reference sequence). This CDR3 comprises 15 residues.

J is TRBJ1-2 and V is TRBV27; D is uncertain. V shed 10 bases and J shed 6 bases, with 9 bases lying between them. The CDR3 is 10 residues long. Germline assignment: CDR1 MNHEY and CDR2 SMNVEV (reference sequence). The chain's CDR3 is CATFLDGYTF. The CDR3 DNA is TGTGCCACCTTTTTGGATGGCTACACCTTC.

V usage is TRBV15 and J usage is TRBJ2-7; D may be TRBD2 (5 bases). The CDR3 is 15 amino acids. Trimming removed 5 bases from V and 3 bases from J, with 17 bases in between. Germline V gene lookup returns CDR1 LNHNV and CDR2 YYDKDF (reference sequence). CDR3 nucleotide sequence: TGTGCCACCAGCGGTCGTTTAGGGAGCCACTACGAGCAGTACTTC. Translation gives CATSGRLGSHYEQYF.

V gene TRBV27 combines with J gene TRBJ2-7; D call uncertain. This CDR3 is 14 amino acids long. Per germline, CDR1 MNHEY and CDR2 SMNVEV (reference sequence). V was pared by 6 bases and J by 0 bases, with 12 bases between. Here the CDR3 DNA reads TGTGCCAGCAGCCTGACCCGTAGCTCCTACGAGCAGTACTTC. Its protein product is CASSLTRSSYEQYF.

A word on this clone: The same CDR3 arises from other DNA sequences in this sample as well. The chain joins TRBV11-2 to TRBJ1-1; D is uncertain. Germline CDR1 and CDR2: SGHAT and FQNNGV. The CDR3 contains 15 residues. Trimming took off 0 bases at V and 0 bases at J, with 8 bases between the two ends. The CDR3, as DNA: TGTGCCAGCAGCTTAGATAGTCGGTTGAACACTGAAGCTTTCTTT. Protein sequence: CASSLDSRLNTEAFF.

As for this clone: A far more abundant clone sits one base away, making this likely a read error. CDR3 DNA sequence: TGTGCCAGCAGCCAAGAGACGGGGGAAGGGGGGCCCCAGCATTTT. This translates into CASSQETGEGGPQHF. The rearrangement joins TRBV4-2 to TRBJ1-5; D is possibly TRBD1 (6 bases). The ends were cut back, 0 bases at V and 9 bases at J, with 15 bases in the middle. CDR3 size: 15 residues. Germline-derived CDR1 and CDR2 are LGHNA and YNFKEQ.

The genes are TRBV19 and TRBJ2-2; D gene ambiguous. V was clipped by 5 bases and J by 3 bases, with 1 base between them. This CDR3 spans 11 amino acids. Germline values: CDR1 LNHDA, CDR2 SQIVND (reference sequence). The CDR3 is CASSHTGELFF. The CDR3 coding sequence is TGTGCCAGTAGTCACACCGGGGAGCTGTTTTTT.

Of note for this clone: This CDR3 is also generated by other DNA sequences in the sample. The V and J genes are TRBV28 and TRBJ1-1, with D unresolved. V dropped 2 bases and J dropped 0 bases, with 4 bases sitting between them. This CDR3 has 13 residues. Per the germline V gene, CDR1 is MDHEN and CDR2 is SYDVKM. CDR3 bases: TGTGCCAGCAGTTTAGTAGTGAACACTGAAGCTTTCTTT. It yields the protein CASSLVVNTEAFF.

Only one count was recorded for this clone. This chain connects TRBV7-3 to TRBJ2-1; D is perhaps TRBD1 or TRBD2 (5 bases each). Deletions cut 2 bases from V and 4 bases from J, with 18 bases between. CDR3 length equals 17 residues. Germline V CDR1 and CDR2: SGHTA, FQGTGA. CDR3 in amino acids: CASSLRGYGRGYNEQFF. The CDR3 DNA sequence: TGTGCCAGCAGCTTACGGGGTTATGGTAGGGGTTACAATGAGCAGTTCTTC. The whole variable domain, remainder taken from reference TRBV7-3 and TRBJ2-1, is GAGVSQTPSNKVTEKGKYVELRCDPISGHTALYWYRQSLGQGPEFLIYFQGTGAADDSGLPNDRFFAVRPEGSVSTLKIQRTERGDSAVYLCASSLRGYGRGYNEQFFGPGTRLTVL.

V usage is TRBV6-6 and J usage is TRBJ2-5; 8 bases fit TRBD2. The trim removed 4 bases at V and 3 bases at J, leaving 4 bases unmatched. CDR1 and CDR2 from the germline V gene are MNHNY and SVGAGI (reference sequence). The CDR3 length is 14 residues. CDR3 sequence reads: CASSFISGEETQYF. The CDR3 bases are TGTGCCAGCAGTTTCATTAGCGGGGAAGAGACCCAGTACTTC.

V and J are TRBV28 and TRBJ2-7, with TRBD1 matching 9 bases. After removal of 3 bases from V and 6 bases from J, the junction contained 6 bases not matched to a gene. Germline V CDR1 and CDR2: MDHEN, SYDVKM. The CDR3 is made up of 14 amino acids. CDR3 coding DNA: TGTGCCAGCAGTTTTTGGACAGGGGCGGGCGAGCAGTACTTC. It translates to CASSFWTGAGEQYF.

CDR3 DNA: TGTGCCAGCAGCCTCGGGACCCCCGGCGTTAATGAGCAGTTCTTC. It translates to CASSLGTPGVNEQFF. The chain links TRBV14 to TRBJ2-1, with D tentatively TRBD1 or TRBD2 (5 bases each). CDR1 and CDR2 from the germline V gene are SGHDN and FVKESK. CDR3 size: 15 residues. V was shortened by 4 bases and J by 7 bases, with 17 bases between the two germline ends.

This chain joins TRBV5-6 and TRBJ2-7; D might be TRBD1 (6 bases). The CDR3 spans 16 residues. Germline CDR1 SGHDT, CDR2 YYEEEE. V lost 1 base and J lost 1, with 15 bases in between. The CDR3 loop is CASSLKARGRSYEQYF. CDR3 sequence (DNA): TGTGCCAGCAGCTTGAAGGCCAGGGGTAGATCCTACGAGCAGTACTTC.